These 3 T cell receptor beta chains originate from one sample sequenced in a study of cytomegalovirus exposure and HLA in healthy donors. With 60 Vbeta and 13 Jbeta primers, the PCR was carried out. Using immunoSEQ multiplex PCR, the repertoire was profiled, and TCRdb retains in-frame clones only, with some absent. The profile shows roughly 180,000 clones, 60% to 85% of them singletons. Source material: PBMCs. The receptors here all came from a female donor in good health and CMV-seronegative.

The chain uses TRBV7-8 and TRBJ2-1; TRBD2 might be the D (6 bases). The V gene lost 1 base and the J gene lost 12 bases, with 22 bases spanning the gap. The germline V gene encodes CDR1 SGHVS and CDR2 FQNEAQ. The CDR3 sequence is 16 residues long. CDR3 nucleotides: TGTGCCAGCAGCTTAGGGAACCGGGACTCCGACTCTGGGCAGTTCTTC. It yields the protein CASSLGNRDSDSGQFF.

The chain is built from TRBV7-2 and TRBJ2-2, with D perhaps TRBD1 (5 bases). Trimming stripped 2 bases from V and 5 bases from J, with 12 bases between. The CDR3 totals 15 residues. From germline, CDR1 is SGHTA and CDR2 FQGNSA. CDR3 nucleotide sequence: TGTGCCAGCAGCTTAAATCTCCAGGGTACCGGGGAGCTGTTTTTT. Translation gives CASSLNLQGTGELFF. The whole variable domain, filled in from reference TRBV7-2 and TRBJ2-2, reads GAGVSQSPSNKVTEKGKDVELRCDPISGHTALYWYRQSLGQGLEFLIYFQGNSAPDKSGLPSDRFSAERTGGSVSTLTIQRTQQEDSAVYLCASSLNLQGTGELFFGEGSRLTVL.

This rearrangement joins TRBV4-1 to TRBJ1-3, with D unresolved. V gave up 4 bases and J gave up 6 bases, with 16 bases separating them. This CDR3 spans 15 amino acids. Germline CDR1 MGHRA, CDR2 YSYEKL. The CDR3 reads CASSPFQRGKNTIYF. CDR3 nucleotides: TGCGCCAGCAGCCCCTTCCAACGGGGTAAAAACACCATATATTTT.